This T cell receptor beta chain was obtained from a study of shared clonotypes between healthy human individuals. The CDR3 totals 14 residues. Trimming pared 3 bases from V and 3 bases from J, leaving 12 bases between. Germline CDR1 is SGDLS and CDR2 is YYNGEE. TCRdb keeps only in-frame clones here, not all; method: immunoSEQ multiplex PCR. This sample has millions of clones, with just under 95% found just once. Terminally differentiated effector memory CD45RA+ cells were excluded by CCR7 positive selection of CD45RO-negative cells. The gene calls are TRBV9 and TRBJ1-1; perhaps TRBD1 as D (6 bases). Sequenced input: naive CD8+ T cells sorted from blood. This receptor was taken from a man aged 18 to 29 in good health. CDR3 sequence: CASSDPRTDTEAFF. The CDR3 nucleotides are TGTGCCAGCAGCGACCCCAGGACAGACACTGAAGCTTTCTTT.